This TCR beta chain was identified in a study of response to subunit inactivated influenza vaccine. General study findings and limits: The authors proposed limited new T cell recruitment per seasonal influenza vaccination.

MiXCR, run by TCRdb on the RT-PCR reads, gives a single entry per CDR3 protein. Among 550,000 to 650,000 distinct CDR3 sequences listed, 10% to 15% were seen once. With 3 bases removed from V and 1 base from J, the gap between germline ends came to 12 bases. The CDR3 is 15 residues long. Germline lookup yields CDR1 LGHNA and CDR2 YNFKEQ. About this clonotype itself: Its antigen is currently unknown.

The starting material was PBMCs from blood, obtained on the day of vaccination. The receptor was derived from a man between 45 and 60 years old who received an inactivated influenza vaccine. This rearrangement joins TRBV4-2 to TRBJ2-5; D may be TRBD2 (5 bases). The CDR3 sequence: CASSQRAGFQETQYF. The CDR3 DNA follows: TGTGCCAGCAGCCAGCGGGCGGGCTTCCAAGAGACCCAGTACTTC.